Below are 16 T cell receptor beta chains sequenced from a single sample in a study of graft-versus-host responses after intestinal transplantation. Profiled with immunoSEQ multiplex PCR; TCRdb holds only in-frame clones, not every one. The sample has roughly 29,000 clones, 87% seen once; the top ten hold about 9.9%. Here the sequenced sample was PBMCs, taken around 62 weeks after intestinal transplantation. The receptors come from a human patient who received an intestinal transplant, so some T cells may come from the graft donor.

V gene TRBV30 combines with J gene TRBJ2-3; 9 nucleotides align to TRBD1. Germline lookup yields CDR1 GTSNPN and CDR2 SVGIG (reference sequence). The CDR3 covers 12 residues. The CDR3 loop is CATGQGTDTQYF. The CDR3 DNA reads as TGTGCTACGGGACAGGGAACAGATACGCAGTATTTT.

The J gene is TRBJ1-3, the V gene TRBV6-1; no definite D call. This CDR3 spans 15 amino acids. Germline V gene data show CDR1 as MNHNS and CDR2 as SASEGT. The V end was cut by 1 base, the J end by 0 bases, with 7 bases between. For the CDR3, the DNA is TGTGCCAGCAGTGAAGAAGGTTTCTCTGGAAACACCATATATTTT. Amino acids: CASSEEGFSGNTIYF.

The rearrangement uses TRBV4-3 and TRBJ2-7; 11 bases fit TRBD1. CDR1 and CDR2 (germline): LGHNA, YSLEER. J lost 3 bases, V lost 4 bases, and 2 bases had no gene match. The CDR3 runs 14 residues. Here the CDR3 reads CASSPGTGGYEQYF. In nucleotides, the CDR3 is TGCGCCAGCAGCCCCGGGACAGGGGGCTACGAGCAGTACTTC.

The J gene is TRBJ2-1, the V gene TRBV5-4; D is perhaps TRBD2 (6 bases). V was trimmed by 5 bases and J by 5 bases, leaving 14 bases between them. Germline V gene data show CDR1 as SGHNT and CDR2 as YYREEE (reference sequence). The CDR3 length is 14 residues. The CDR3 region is CASSSGLKNNEQFF. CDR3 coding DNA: TGTGCCAGCAGTTCCGGACTAAAAAACAATGAGCAGTTCTTC.

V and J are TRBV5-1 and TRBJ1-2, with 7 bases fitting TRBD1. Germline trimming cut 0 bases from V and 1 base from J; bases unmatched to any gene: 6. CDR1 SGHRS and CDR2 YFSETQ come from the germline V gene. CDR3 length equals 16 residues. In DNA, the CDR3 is TGCGCCAGCAGCTTGGGGGAGACAGGGTTTAACTATGGCTACACCTTC. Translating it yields CASSLGETGFNYGYTF.

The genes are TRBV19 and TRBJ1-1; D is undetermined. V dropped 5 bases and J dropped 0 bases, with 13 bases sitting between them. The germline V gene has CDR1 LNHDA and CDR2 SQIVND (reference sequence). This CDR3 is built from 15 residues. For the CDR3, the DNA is TGTGCCAGTAGTCCGATATTGGGCATGAACACTGAAGCTTTCTTT. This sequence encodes CASSPILGMNTEAFF.

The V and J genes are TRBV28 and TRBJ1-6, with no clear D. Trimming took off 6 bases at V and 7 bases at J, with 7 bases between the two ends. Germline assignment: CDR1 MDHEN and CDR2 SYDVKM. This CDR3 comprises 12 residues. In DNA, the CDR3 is TGTGCCAGCAGCCCCGGGAATTCACCCCTCCACTTT. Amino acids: CASSPGNSPLHF.

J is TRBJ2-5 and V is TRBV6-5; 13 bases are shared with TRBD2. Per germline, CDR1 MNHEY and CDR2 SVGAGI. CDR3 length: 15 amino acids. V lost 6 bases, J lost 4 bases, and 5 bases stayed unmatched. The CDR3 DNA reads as TGTGCCAGCAGACTAGCGGGGGGGCCGAGAGAGACCCAGTACTTC. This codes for CASRLAGGPRETQYF.

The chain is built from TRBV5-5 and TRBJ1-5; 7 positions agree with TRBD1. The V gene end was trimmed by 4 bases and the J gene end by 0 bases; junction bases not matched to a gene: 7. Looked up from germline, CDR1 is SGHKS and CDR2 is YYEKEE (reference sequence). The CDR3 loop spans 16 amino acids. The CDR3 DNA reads TGTGCCAGCAGCCCCGACAGGGTTCATAGCAATCAGCCCCAGCATTTT. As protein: CASSPDRVHSNQPQHF.

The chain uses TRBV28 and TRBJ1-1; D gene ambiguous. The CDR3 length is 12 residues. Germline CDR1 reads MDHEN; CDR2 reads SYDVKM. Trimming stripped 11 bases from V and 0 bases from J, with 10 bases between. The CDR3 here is CASDTVNTEAFF. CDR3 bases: TGTGCCTCCGACACCGTGAACACTGAAGCTTTCTTT.

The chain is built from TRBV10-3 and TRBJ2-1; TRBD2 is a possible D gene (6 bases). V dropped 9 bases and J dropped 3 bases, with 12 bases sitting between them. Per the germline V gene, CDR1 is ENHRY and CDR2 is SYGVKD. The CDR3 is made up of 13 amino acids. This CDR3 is CAIYISGYNEQFF. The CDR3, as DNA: TGTGCCATATATATTAGCGGCTACAATGAGCAGTTCTTC.

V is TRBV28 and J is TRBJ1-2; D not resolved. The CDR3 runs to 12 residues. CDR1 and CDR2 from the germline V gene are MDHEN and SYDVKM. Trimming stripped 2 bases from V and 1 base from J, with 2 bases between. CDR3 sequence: CASSLSNYGYTF. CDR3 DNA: TGTGCCAGCAGTTTAAGTAACTATGGCTACACCTTC.

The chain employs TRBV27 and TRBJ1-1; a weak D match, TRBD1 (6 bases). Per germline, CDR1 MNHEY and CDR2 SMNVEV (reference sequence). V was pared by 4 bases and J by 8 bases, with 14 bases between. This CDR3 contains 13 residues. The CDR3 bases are TGTGCCAGCAGTTCGCAACAGGGATCCGAAGCTTTCTTT. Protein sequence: CASSSQQGSEAFF.

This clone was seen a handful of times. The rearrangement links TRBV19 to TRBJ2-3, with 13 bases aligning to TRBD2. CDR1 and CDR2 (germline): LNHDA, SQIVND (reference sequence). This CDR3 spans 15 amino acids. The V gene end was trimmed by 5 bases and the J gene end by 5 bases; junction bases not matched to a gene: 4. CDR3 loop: CASSRTSGSIDTQYF. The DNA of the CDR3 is TGTGCCAGTAGTCGGACTAGCGGGAGTATAGATACGCAGTATTTT.

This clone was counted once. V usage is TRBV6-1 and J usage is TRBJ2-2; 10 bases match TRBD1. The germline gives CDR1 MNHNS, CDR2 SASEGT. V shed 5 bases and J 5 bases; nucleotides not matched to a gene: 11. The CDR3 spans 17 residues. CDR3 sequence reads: CASSKDDRGLDTGELFF. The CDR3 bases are TGTGCCAGCAGTAAAGACGACAGGGGGCTGGATACCGGGGAGCTGTTTTTT.

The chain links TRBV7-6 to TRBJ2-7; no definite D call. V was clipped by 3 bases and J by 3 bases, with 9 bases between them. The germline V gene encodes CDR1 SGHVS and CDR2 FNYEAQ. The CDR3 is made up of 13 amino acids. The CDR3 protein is CASSLGRNYEQYF. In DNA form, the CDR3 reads TGTGCCAGCAGCTTGGGCAGAAACTACGAGCAGTACTTC.